Presented here are 24 T cell receptor beta chains from one specimen sequenced in a study of post-analysis software for immune sequencing data. Study results and limitations: Patients carried roughly five TRBV segments more frequently than controls did, and TRBV5-6, TRBV5-1 and TRBV20-1 were among them.

These receptors have no known antigen. Researchers reported that TCR beta cDNA libraries carried unique molecular identifiers. TCRdb itself ran the PCR reads through MiXCR, one entry per CDR3 protein. The sample includes some 690,000 distinct CDR3 sequences, 30% of them seen just once. The material sequenced was blood. The origin of the receptors is a girl aged 5 to 17 with multiple sclerosis.

The chain couples TRBV5-1 to TRBJ2-5; TRBD1 matches 9 bases. The V gene's germline CDR1 is SGHRS and CDR2 YFSETQ. J gave up 5 bases and V 0 bases, and 8 bases lay outside the gene matches. The CDR3 consists of 16 residues. The CDR3 DNA reads as TGCGCCAGCAGCTTGGACGGACAGGGGTCAGGGGAGACCCAGTACTTC. This translates into CASSLDGQGSGETQYF.

The chain recombines TRBV27 with TRBJ1-2; 8 bases are a match to TRBD1. Germline loops: CDR1 MNHEY, CDR2 SMNVEV (reference sequence). J gave up 7 bases and V 6 bases, and 7 bases lay outside the gene matches. The CDR3 has 13 amino acids. Written as DNA, the CDR3 is TGTGCCAGCAGGGACAGGGCCCCCTCTGGCTACACCTTC. Translation gives CASRDRAPSGYTF.

The chain links TRBV30 to TRBJ1-5; D is uncertain. The V gene's germline CDR1 is GTSNPN and CDR2 SVGIG (reference sequence). Trimming stripped 0 bases from V and 0 bases from J, with 3 bases between. The CDR3 covers 13 residues. DNA for the CDR3: TGTGCCTGGAGTGTAGGTAGCAATCAGCCCCAGCATTTT. It yields the protein CAWSVGSNQPQHF.

The J gene is TRBJ2-6, the V gene TRBV5-1, with a tentative D call TRBD1 (5 bases). V was cut by 0 bases and J by 4 bases, with 14 bases left in between. In germline, CDR1 is SGHRS, CDR2 YFSETQ. The CDR3 sequence is 17 residues long. The CDR3 coding sequence is TGCGCCAGCAGCTTGGTCGAGCAGGGTTCCGGGGCCAACGTCCTGACTTTC. Residues: CASSLVEQGSGANVLTF.

The chain uses TRBV14 and TRBJ1-6; 7 bases fit TRBD1. CDR3 length: 15 residues. Per germline, CDR1 SGHDN and CDR2 FVKESK. V gave up 1 base and J gave up 7 bases; unmatched junction bases: 4. The CDR3 nucleotides are TGTGCCAGCAGCCAAGCTTTACAGGGGAATTCACCCCTCCACTTT. Protein: CASSQALQGNSPLHF. Drawing the rest from reference TRBV14 and TRBJ1-6, the complete variable domain is EAGVTQFPSHSVIEKGQTVTLRCDPISGHDNLYWYRRVMGKEIKFLLHFVKESKQDESGMPNNRFLAERTGGTYSTLKVQPAELEDSGVYFCASSQALQGNSPLHFGNGTRLTVT.

This clonotype was observed a few times. The chain couples TRBV12-3 or TRBV12-4 to TRBJ2-7; 9 bases agree with TRBD2. CDR3 size: 15 residues. With V trimmed by 5 bases and J by 4 bases, 9 bases remained unmatched. The CDR3 region is CASSTVAGASYEQYF. The CDR3 DNA is TGTGCCAGCAGTACCGTAGCGGGAGCATCATACGAGCAGTACTTC.

A few counts support this clonotype. The chain is built from TRBV20-1 and TRBJ1-2, with unresolved D. CDR3 length equals 14 residues. Germline CDR1 and CDR2: DFQATT and SNEGSKA (reference sequence). Between the trimmed V and J ends, which lost 6 bases and 4 bases, there was a span of 18 bases. The CDR3 protein is CSAGSSQSFYGYTF. DNA for the CDR3: TGCAGTGCAGGGTCCTCCCAAAGCTTCTATGGCTACACCTTC.

The CDR3: CSVEGGDSTDTQYF. The CDR3 nucleotides read TGCAGCGTTGAAGGTGGGGATAGCACAGATACGCAGTATTTT. The chain links TRBV29-1 to TRBJ2-3, with D uncertain. The germline gives CDR1 SQVTM, CDR2 ANQGSEA. This CDR3 contains 14 residues. Trimming took 1 base from V and 0 from J, leaving 8 bases between them.

This clonotype was recorded only once. V usage is TRBV6-1 and J usage is TRBJ1-1; D is unclear. Trimming removed 6 bases at V and 1 base at J, with 15 bases between. There are 15 residues in the CDR3. Looked up from germline, CDR1 is MNHNS and CDR2 is SASEGT. For the CDR3, the DNA is TGTGCCAGCAGCCTAAATCCCGAGGAGAACACTGAAGCTTTCTTT. Translation: CASSLNPEENTEAFF.

The gene calls are TRBV20-1 and TRBJ2-2; D perhaps matches TRBD2 (7 bases). Germline CDR1 and CDR2: DFQATT and SNEGSKA (reference sequence). The CDR3 contains 16 residues. With 5 bases removed from V and 1 base from J, the gap between germline ends came to 17 bases. CDR3 nucleotide sequence: TGCAGTGCTGGGGAGGGGGGGCAGAAGAACACCGGGGAGCTGTTTTTT. Protein sequence: CSAGEGGQKNTGELFF.

J is TRBJ2-5 and V is TRBV7-2; D is possibly TRBD1 (5 bases). V lost 3 bases and J 4 bases, leaving 12 bases between the germline ends. The CDR3 consists of 14 residues. The germline gives CDR1 SGHTA, CDR2 FQGNSA. CDR3 nucleotide sequence: TGTGCCAGCAGCTTGGGGCTGCGGCCAGAGACCCAGTACTTC. Translating it yields CASSLGLRPETQYF.

The V and J genes are TRBV9 and TRBJ1-1; TRBD1 aligns across 11 bases. The ends lost 0 bases at V and 4 bases at J; junction bases unmatched: 11. Germline V gene data show CDR1 as SGDLS and CDR2 as YYNGEE. The CDR3 runs 18 residues. CDR3 sequence (DNA): TGTGCCAGCAGCGTAGCAGGGACAGGGGGTTTATCTAGCACTGAAGCTTTCTTT. This encodes CASSVAGTGGLSSTEAFF.

There are a few counts of this clonotype. The chain is built from TRBV20-1 and TRBJ1-5, with TRBD1 identical over 7 bases. Germline V gene lookup returns CDR1 DFQATT and CDR2 SNEGSKA (reference sequence). This CDR3 has 12 amino acids. The V gene end was trimmed by 6 bases and the J gene end by 7 bases; junction bases not matched to a gene: 6. This CDR3 is CSAPGQSQPQHF. DNA of the CDR3: TGCAGTGCCCCGGGACAGTCCCAGCCCCAGCATTTT.

V and J are TRBV7-8 and TRBJ2-7, with TRBD2 as a possible D gene (6 bases). Trimming cost V 2 bases and J 7 bases, with 18 bases left between them. Germline lookup yields CDR1 SGHVS and CDR2 FQNEAQ. The CDR3 runs to 15 residues. The CDR3 region is CASSLSRAGTGEQYF. The DNA of the CDR3 is TGTGCCAGCAGCTTATCACGCGCGGGAACTGGGGAGCAGTACTTC.

The CDR3 DNA reads TGTGCCACCAGCGCACTTGGACAGGGTGCCTACAATGAGCAGTTCTTC. Translated, it gives CATSALGQGAYNEQFF. The chain couples TRBV24-1 to TRBJ2-1; TRBD1 matches 8 bases. This CDR3 region has 16 residues. V dropped 7 bases and J dropped 2; count of bases not matched to a gene: 9. Germline loops: CDR1 KGHDR, CDR2 SFDVKD.

Comments on this clonotype: A junction boundary mismatches the germline segment, possibly from a read error. The DNA for the CDR3 is TGTGCCAACAGTTCGGGCAGACGAACTGAAGCTTTCTTT. Amino acids: CANSSGRRTEAFF. The rearrangement links TRBV6-5 to TRBJ1-1; D is unresolved. CDR1 MNHEY and CDR2 SVGAGI come from the germline V gene. This CDR3 region has 13 residues.

J is TRBJ2-5 and V is TRBV6-1; D ambiguous. CDR3 length: 15 residues. Trimming removed 2 bases at V and 1 base at J, with 11 bases between. Looked up from germline, CDR1 is MNHNS and CDR2 is SASEGT. The CDR3 region is CASSEWRGAQETQYF. The CDR3 DNA reads TGTGCCAGCAGTGAATGGAGAGGTGCCCAAGAGACCCAGTACTTC.

The CDR3 loop reads CASSLIRGTAGGPSDTQYF. CDR3 coding DNA: TGTGCCAGCAGCTTAATTCGGGGCACGGCGGGGGGCCCGTCCGATACGCAGTATTTT. The chain employs TRBV7-9 and TRBJ2-3, with TRBD2 matching over 8 bases. The CDR3 sequence is 19 residues long. Trimming at V came to 2 bases and at J to 6 bases, leaving 19 bases not matched to a gene. Germline loops: CDR1 SEHNR, CDR2 FQNEAQ (reference sequence).

This chain connects TRBV29-1 to TRBJ2-7; D remains unclear. CDR1 and CDR2 (germline): SQVTM, ANQGSEA. Trimming took 6 bases from V and 4 from J, leaving 22 bases between them. The CDR3 is made up of 15 amino acids. CDR3 region: CSVLTSGGLLYEQYF. CDR3 in DNA: TGCAGCGTCCTAACTTCGGGTGGCCTTTTATACGAGCAGTACTTC.

Here the CDR3 DNA reads TGCAGTGCTAGGAGGACAGGGGAAGAGACCCAGTACTTC. This translates into CSARRTGEETQYF. The chain joins TRBV20-1 to TRBJ2-5, with 9 bases matching TRBD1. Germline V lookup: CDR1 DFQATT, CDR2 SNEGSKA (reference sequence). The CDR3 is 13 amino acids. With 3 bases clipped from V and 3 bases from J, the junction kept 2 bases outside the gene matches.

This clonotype was counted only a few times. The J gene is TRBJ2-3, the V gene TRBV28; TRBD1 might be the D (5 bases). This CDR3 spans 16 amino acids. V dropped 7 bases and J dropped 1 base, with 18 bases sitting between them. Germline V gene data show CDR1 as MDHEN and CDR2 as SYDVKM. In DNA, the CDR3 is TGTGCCAGCACCCTCAGTACACAGGTTGGCACAGATACGCAGTATTTT. This translates into CASTLSTQVGTDTQYF.

The gene calls are TRBV5-1 and TRBJ2-7; the D gene is possibly TRBD1 (5 bases). V lost 4 bases and J 6 bases, leaving 23 bases between the germline ends. Germline CDR1 SGHRS, CDR2 YFSETQ. The CDR3 has 16 residues. The CDR3 DNA is TGCGCCAGCAGCGTTGGGGCCCTCGGTCCTGGATCCGAGCAGTACTTC. Its translation: CASSVGALGPGSEQYF.

There are a few counts of this clonotype. The J gene is TRBJ2-4, the V gene TRBV5-1; TRBD1 is a possible D gene (7 bases). CDR1 and CDR2 from the germline V gene are SGHRS and YFSETQ. The CDR3 is 18 residues long. V gave up 0 bases and J gave up 1 base, with 17 bases separating them. CDR3 sequence (DNA): TGCGCCAGCAGCTTGGCCAACAGGGGAGGAGGTGCCAAAAACATTCAGTACTTC. This sequence encodes CASSLANRGGGAKNIQYF.

This clonotype was observed a few times. The chain couples TRBV7-9 to TRBJ2-1, with D possibly matching TRBD2 (7 bases). V lost 4 bases and J lost 6, with 19 bases in between. Germline-derived CDR1 and CDR2 are SEHNR and FQNEAQ (reference sequence). The CDR3 covers 16 residues. CDR3 in amino acids: CASSWPLSGGPNEQFF. The CDR3 DNA follows: TGTGCCAGCAGCTGGCCCTTATCGGGGGGCCCCAATGAGCAGTTCTTC.